Listed below are T cell receptor beta chains from one sample, sequenced in a study of cytomegalovirus exposure and HLA in healthy donors. TCRdb keeps only in-frame clones here, not all; method: immunoSEQ multiplex PCR. This table has about 140,000 clones, over 65% appearing once. The sequencing input was PBMCs. The receptors originated from a female donor in good health and CMV-seronegative. The CDR3 runs from the conserved cysteine through the conserved F or W. The D gene is left open where the match is weak. The listing skips clone size in some rows; elsewhere it reads once, few, many or a size class.

cdr3_aa: CASSPRTGWYGYTF
cdr3_nt: TGTGCCAGCAGTCCGCGGACAGGGTGGTATGGCTACACCTTC
clone_size: -
d_call: TRBD1
cdr3_length: 14
j_call: TRBJ1-2
v_call: TRBV6-6

cdr3_aa: CASSQGTSGTDTQYF
cdr3_nt: TGTGCCAGCAGCCAAGGGACTAGCGGGACAGATACGCAGTATTTT
clone_size: few
d_call: TRBD2
cdr3_length: 15
j_call: TRBJ2-3
v_call: TRBV5-6

cdr3_aa: CATSRDLGQRTFGYTF
cdr3_nt: TGTGCCACCAGCAGAGATCTGGGACAGAGAACGTTCGGCTACACCTTC
clone_size: -
d_call: TRBD1
cdr3_length: 16
j_call: TRBJ1-2
v_call: TRBV15

cdr3_aa: CASSLTVNTGELFF
cdr3_nt: TGCGCCAGCAGCTTAACAGTGAACACCGGGGAGCTGTTTTTT
clone_size: -
d_call: -
cdr3_length: 14
j_call: TRBJ2-2
v_call: TRBV5-1

cdr3_aa: CASSYGTAAYGYTF
cdr3_nt: TGTGCCAGCAGCTACGGGACAGCGGCCTATGGCTACACCTTC
clone_size: -
d_call: TRBD1
cdr3_length: 14
j_call: TRBJ1-2
v_call: TRBV5-6

cdr3_aa: CASPSGDQPQHF
cdr3_nt: TGTGCCAGCCCGAGCGGGGATCAGCCCCAGCATTTT
clone_size: -
d_call: -
cdr3_length: 12
j_call: TRBJ1-5
v_call: TRBV2

cdr3_aa: CASSLAGRVHEQYF
cdr3_nt: TGTGCCAGCAGCTTAGCAGGGAGGGTCCACGAGCAGTACTTC
clone_size: once
d_call: TRBD2
cdr3_length: 14
j_call: TRBJ2-7
v_call: TRBV7-8

cdr3_aa: CASSYSTGAGNTIYF
cdr3_nt: TGTGCCAGCAGTTACTCGACAGGGGCTGGAAACACCATATATTTT
clone_size: -
d_call: TRBD1
cdr3_length: 15
j_call: TRBJ1-3
v_call: TRBV6-5

cdr3_aa: CASRRGSNQPQHF
cdr3_nt: TGTGCCAGCAGACGGGGAAGCAATCAGCCCCAGCATTTT
clone_size: few
d_call: -
cdr3_length: 13
j_call: TRBJ1-5
v_call: TRBV6-5

cdr3_aa: CASSTYGTVGNTIYF
cdr3_nt: TGTGCCAGCAGTACCTACGGGACAGTCGGAAACACCATATATTTT
clone_size: -
d_call: TRBD1
cdr3_length: 15
j_call: TRBJ1-3
v_call: TRBV9

cdr3_aa: CASSFGGRTGRAVYNEQFF
cdr3_nt: TGTGCCAGCAGCTTCGGGGGTCGTACCGGGAGGGCCGTATACAATGAGCAGTTCTTC
clone_size: -
d_call: TRBD2
cdr3_length: 19
j_call: TRBJ2-1
v_call: TRBV11-2

cdr3_aa: CASSPGQVSYEQYF
cdr3_nt: TGTGCCAGTAGCCCGGGACAGGTCTCCTACGAGCAGTACTTC
clone_size: -
d_call: TRBD1
cdr3_length: 14
j_call: TRBJ2-7
v_call: TRBV19

cdr3_aa: CASRTGGASTGELFF
cdr3_nt: TGTGCCAGCCGCACGGGAGGAGCGAGCACCGGGGAGCTGTTTTTT
clone_size: -
d_call: TRBD2
cdr3_length: 15
j_call: TRBJ2-2
v_call: TRBV27

cdr3_aa: CASIGRGRNGYTF
cdr3_nt: TGTGCCAGTATTGGCAGGGGGAGAAATGGCTACACCTTC
clone_size: -
d_call: TRBD1
cdr3_length: 13
j_call: TRBJ1-2
v_call: TRBV19

cdr3_aa: CASSQDGGDTDTQYF
cdr3_nt: TGCGCCAGCAGCCAAGATGGGGGGGACACAGATACGCAGTATTTT
clone_size: few
d_call: TRBD2
cdr3_length: 15
j_call: TRBJ2-3
v_call: TRBV4-3

cdr3_aa: CASSQDSNNYQPQHF
cdr3_nt: TGCGCCAGCAGCCAAGATTCAAACAATTATCAGCCCCAGCATTTT
clone_size: -
d_call: -
cdr3_length: 15
j_call: TRBJ1-5
v_call: TRBV4-1

cdr3_aa: CASSMEGSGQFF
cdr3_nt: TGTGCCAGCAGTATGGAGGGTTCCGGGCAGTTCTTC
clone_size: -
d_call: -
cdr3_length: 12
j_call: TRBJ2-1
v_call: TRBV7-9

cdr3_aa: CAARTDHYEQYF
cdr3_nt: TGTGCCGCGCGGACAGACCACTACGAGCAGTACTTC
clone_size: once
d_call: -
cdr3_length: 12
j_call: TRBJ2-7
v_call: TRBV10-3

cdr3_aa: CAWSFDRANYNSPLHF
cdr3_nt: TGTGCCTGGAGTTTCGACAGGGCCAATTATAATTCACCCCTCCACTTT
clone_size: -
d_call: TRBD1
cdr3_length: 16
j_call: TRBJ1-6
v_call: TRBV30

cdr3_aa: CAISEGRGTVAFF
cdr3_nt: TGTGCCATCAGTGAGGGGCGCGGGACAGTTGCTTTCTTT
clone_size: -
d_call: TRBD1
cdr3_length: 13
j_call: TRBJ1-1
v_call: TRBV10-3

cdr3_aa: CASSFRTGRGTDTQYF
cdr3_nt: TGTGCCAGCAGCTTCCGGACTGGTCGAGGCACAGATACGCAGTATTTT
clone_size: -
d_call: -
cdr3_length: 16
j_call: TRBJ2-3
v_call: TRBV9

cdr3_aa: CASSLGEGAAEQYF
cdr3_nt: TGTGCCAGCAGCTTGGGAGAGGGGGCGGCCGAGCAGTACTTC
clone_size: few
d_call: TRBD1
cdr3_length: 14
j_call: TRBJ2-7
v_call: TRBV5-8

cdr3_aa: CASSLDRGRTDTQYF
cdr3_nt: TGCGCCAGCAGCTTGGACAGGGGGCGCACAGATACGCAGTATTTT
clone_size: -
d_call: TRBD1
cdr3_length: 15
j_call: TRBJ2-3
v_call: TRBV5-1

cdr3_aa: CASGPSPGQATGVEKLFF
cdr3_nt: TGTGCCAGCGGGCCCTCTCCGGGACAGGCCACCGGGGTTGAAAAACTGTTTTTT
clone_size: -
d_call: TRBD1
cdr3_length: 18
j_call: TRBJ1-4
v_call: TRBV7-9

cdr3_aa: CAIRKGLSEMNTEAFF
cdr3_nt: TGTGCCATCAGAAAGGGGCTATCGGAGATGAACACTGAAGCTTTCTTT
clone_size: -
d_call: -
cdr3_length: 16
j_call: TRBJ1-1
v_call: TRBV10-3

cdr3_aa: CAISEQNSGANVLTF
cdr3_nt: TGTGCCATCAGCGAACAGAACTCTGGGGCCAACGTCCTGACTTTC
clone_size: -
d_call: -
cdr3_length: 15
j_call: TRBJ2-6
v_call: TRBV10-3

cdr3_aa: CAWREYDRSRNTIYF
cdr3_nt: TGTGCCTGGAGAGAGTACGACAGGTCACGAAACACCATATATTTT
clone_size: -
d_call: -
cdr3_length: 15
j_call: TRBJ1-3
v_call: TRBV30

cdr3_aa: CASSFAGQSNEQFF
cdr3_nt: TGTGCCAGCAGTTTTGCCGGACAAAGCAATGAGCAGTTCTTC
clone_size: once
d_call: -
cdr3_length: 14
j_call: TRBJ2-1
v_call: TRBV28

cdr3_aa: CASSLGRLAGVLETQYF
cdr3_nt: TGTGCCAGCAGCTTAGGACGGCTAGCGGGAGTCTTAGAGACCCAGTACTTC
clone_size: -
d_call: TRBD2
cdr3_length: 17
j_call: TRBJ2-5
v_call: TRBV7-6

cdr3_aa: CASSNAGPRTEQYF
cdr3_nt: TGTGCCAGCAGCAACGCAGGGCCCCGGACCGAGCAGTACTTC
clone_size: -
d_call: -
cdr3_length: 14
j_call: TRBJ2-7
v_call: TRBV5-8

cdr3_aa: CASSLTIGTSGETQYF
cdr3_nt: TGCGCCAGCAGCTTAACCATCGGGACTAGTGGAGAGACCCAGTACTTC
clone_size: -
d_call: TRBD2
cdr3_length: 16
j_call: TRBJ2-5
v_call: TRBV5-1

cdr3_aa: CASSLPTSGSYNEQFF
cdr3_nt: TGCGCCAGCAGCTTGCCCACTAGCGGGAGCTACAATGAGCAGTTCTTC
clone_size: few
d_call: TRBD2
cdr3_length: 16
j_call: TRBJ2-1
v_call: TRBV5-1

cdr3_aa: CASSLPGLAGRETQYF
cdr3_nt: TGTGCCAGCAGCTTGCCCGGACTAGCGGGACGGGAGACCCAGTACTTC
clone_size: -
d_call: TRBD2
cdr3_length: 16
j_call: TRBJ2-5
v_call: TRBV5-4

cdr3_aa: CASSLTGIRYNEQFF
cdr3_nt: TGCGCCAGCAGCTTGACGGGGATAAGGTACAATGAGCAGTTCTTC
clone_size: -
d_call: -
cdr3_length: 15
j_call: TRBJ2-1
v_call: TRBV5-1

cdr3_aa: CSVRSEGAQYF
cdr3_nt: TGCAGCGTCAGATCCGAGGGGGCGCAGTATTTT
clone_size: -
d_call: -
cdr3_length: 11
j_call: TRBJ2-3
v_call: TRBV29-1

cdr3_aa: CASSSRMGAYSNQPQHF
cdr3_nt: TGTGCCAGCAGTTCGAGAATGGGGGCTTATAGCAATCAGCCCCAGCATTTT
clone_size: -
d_call: -
cdr3_length: 17
j_call: TRBJ1-5
v_call: TRBV28

cdr3_aa: CASLSHNTGELFF
cdr3_nt: TGTGCCAGCCTTAGCCACAACACCGGGGAGCTGTTTTTT
clone_size: few
d_call: -
cdr3_length: 13
j_call: TRBJ2-2
v_call: TRBV6-5

cdr3_aa: CASTLVPSGYTF
cdr3_nt: TGTGCCAGCACTCTAGTCCCATCTGGCTACACCTTC
clone_size: -
d_call: -
cdr3_length: 12
j_call: TRBJ1-2
v_call: TRBV6-1

cdr3_aa: CASSLLGDRYEQYF
cdr3_nt: TGTGCCAGCAGTTTATTGGGGGACAGATACGAGCAGTACTTC
clone_size: -
d_call: TRBD1
cdr3_length: 14
j_call: TRBJ2-7
v_call: TRBV27

cdr3_aa: CASSQDRTGVNTEAFF
cdr3_nt: TGCGCCAGCAGCCAAGATCGTACAGGGGTTAACACTGAAGCTTTCTTT
clone_size: -
d_call: TRBD1
cdr3_length: 16
j_call: TRBJ1-1
v_call: TRBV4-3

cdr3_aa: CASSKARSRALEAFF
cdr3_nt: TGTGCCAGCAGCAAAGCGCGCAGCAGGGCCTTAGAAGCTTTCTTT
clone_size: few
d_call: -
cdr3_length: 15
j_call: TRBJ1-1
v_call: TRBV21-1

cdr3_aa: CASSQDVPGRRDTEAFF
cdr3_nt: TGTGCCAGCAGCCAAGATGTCCCGGGAAGAAGGGACACTGAAGCTTTCTTT
clone_size: few
d_call: -
cdr3_length: 17
j_call: TRBJ1-1
v_call: TRBV4-2

cdr3_aa: CASSAGQGRDYGYPF
cdr3_nt: TGTGCCAGCAGCGCGGGACAGGGGAGAGACTATGGCTACCCCTTC
clone_size: -
d_call: TRBD1
cdr3_length: 15
j_call: TRBJ1-2
v_call: TRBV6-1

cdr3_aa: CASSTGQGGNTEAFF
cdr3_nt: TGCGCCAGCAGCACTGGACAGGGGGGGAACACTGAAGCTTTCTTT
clone_size: -
d_call: TRBD1
cdr3_length: 15
j_call: TRBJ1-1
v_call: TRBV5-1

cdr3_aa: CAWRLAGGRYEQYF
cdr3_nt: TGTGCCTGGAGACTAGCGGGAGGACGATACGAGCAGTACTTC
clone_size: once
d_call: TRBD2
cdr3_length: 14
j_call: TRBJ2-7
v_call: TRBV30

cdr3_aa: CASSFSGRAGTDTQYF
cdr3_nt: TGTGCCAGCAGCTTTAGCGGGAGGGCCGGCACAGATACGCAGTATTTT
clone_size: -
d_call: TRBD2
cdr3_length: 16
j_call: TRBJ2-3
v_call: TRBV5-8

cdr3_aa: CASTSGGTYNEQFF
cdr3_nt: TGTGCCAGCACGTCAGGGGGAACCTACAATGAGCAGTTCTTC
clone_size: -
d_call: TRBD1
cdr3_length: 14
j_call: TRBJ2-1
v_call: TRBV7-6

cdr3_aa: CASTLRSSGSYEQYF
cdr3_nt: TGTGCCAGCACCCTCAGAAGTAGCGGGAGTTACGAGCAGTACTTC
clone_size: -
d_call: TRBD2
cdr3_length: 15
j_call: TRBJ2-7
v_call: TRBV2

cdr3_aa: CASSQDTGHSYEQYF
cdr3_nt: TGCGCCAGCAGCCAAGACACAGGCCACTCCTACGAGCAGTACTTC
clone_size: -
d_call: -
cdr3_length: 15
j_call: TRBJ2-7
v_call: TRBV4-1

cdr3_aa: CASSTGSLTEAFF
cdr3_nt: TGTGCCAGCAGCACGGGGAGCCTGACTGAAGCTTTCTTT
clone_size: -
d_call: -
cdr3_length: 13
j_call: TRBJ1-1
v_call: TRBV27

cdr3_aa: CASGGDRAYNEQFF
cdr3_nt: TGTGCCAGCGGTGGGGACAGGGCCTACAATGAGCAGTTCTTC
clone_size: few
d_call: TRBD1
cdr3_length: 14
j_call: TRBJ2-1
v_call: TRBV2

cdr3_aa: CASSPGLAGGGVSSYNEQFF
cdr3_nt: TGCGCCAGCAGTCCAGGACTAGCGGGAGGAGGGGTTAGCTCCTACAATGAGCAGTTCTTC
clone_size: -
d_call: TRBD2
cdr3_length: 20
j_call: TRBJ2-1
v_call: TRBV5-1

cdr3_aa: CASRRQGLNQPQHF
cdr3_nt: TGTGCCAGCAGGAGACAGGGTCTCAATCAGCCCCAGCATTTT
clone_size: few
d_call: TRBD1
cdr3_length: 14
j_call: TRBJ1-5
v_call: TRBV6-6

cdr3_aa: CASSPLAGSTDTQYF
cdr3_nt: TGCGCCAGCAGCCCCCTAGCGGGGAGCACAGATACGCAGTATTTT
clone_size: -
d_call: TRBD2
cdr3_length: 15
j_call: TRBJ2-3
v_call: TRBV4-3

cdr3_aa: CAIGPGASGANVLTF
cdr3_nt: TGTGCTATCGGCCCGGGAGCCTCTGGGGCCAACGTCCTGACTTTC
clone_size: once
d_call: -
cdr3_length: 15
j_call: TRBJ2-6
v_call: TRBV27

cdr3_aa: CASSTGGSQPQHF
cdr3_nt: TGTGCCAGCAGCACAGGGGGCAGCCAGCCCCAGCATTTT
clone_size: few
d_call: TRBD1
cdr3_length: 13
j_call: TRBJ1-5
v_call: TRBV5-4

cdr3_aa: CASSNPGGGQETQYF
cdr3_nt: TGTGCCAGCAGTAATCCCGGCGGGGGGCAAGAGACCCAGTACTTC
clone_size: -
d_call: TRBD2
cdr3_length: 15
j_call: TRBJ2-5
v_call: TRBV25-1

cdr3_aa: CASRQGLKNTEAFF
cdr3_nt: TGTGCCAGCCGACAGGGCCTAAAGAACACTGAAGCTTTCTTT
clone_size: few
d_call: TRBD1
cdr3_length: 14
j_call: TRBJ1-1
v_call: TRBV6-6

cdr3_aa: CASSRGLAGGWEQFF
cdr3_nt: TGTGCCAGCAGCCGGGGACTAGCGGGGGGCTGGGAGCAGTTCTTC
clone_size: -
d_call: TRBD2
cdr3_length: 15
j_call: TRBJ2-1
v_call: TRBV11-3